This TCR beta chain was profiled in a study of blood T cell repertoires in COVID-19. Study in general: Acute and convalescent COVID-19 specimens originated in the United States, Italy and Spain.

Study processing details: Amplified reference gene primers provided the basis for estimating nucleated cell counts. The assay was immunoSEQ multiplex PCR, and TCRdb's table has in-frame clones only and misses some. The V and J calls and clone size come from that table; D and trimming were worked out from the DNA. The sample carries roughly 76,000 clones, about nine tenths recorded once. V shed 5 bases, J shed 7 bases, and the junction held 2 bases outside the gene matches. Germline CDR1 MNHEY, CDR2 SVGAGI. The CDR3 has 14 amino acids. The sequencing input was peripheral blood. The origin of this receptor is a woman between 18 and 29 years old with acute or convalescent COVID-19. V is TRBV6-5 and J is TRBJ2-5; 15 bases line up with TRBD2. This CDR3 reads CASSPGLAGGTQYF. The CDR3 DNA follows: TGTGCCAGCAGTCCGGGACTAGCGGGAGGGACCCAGTACTTC.